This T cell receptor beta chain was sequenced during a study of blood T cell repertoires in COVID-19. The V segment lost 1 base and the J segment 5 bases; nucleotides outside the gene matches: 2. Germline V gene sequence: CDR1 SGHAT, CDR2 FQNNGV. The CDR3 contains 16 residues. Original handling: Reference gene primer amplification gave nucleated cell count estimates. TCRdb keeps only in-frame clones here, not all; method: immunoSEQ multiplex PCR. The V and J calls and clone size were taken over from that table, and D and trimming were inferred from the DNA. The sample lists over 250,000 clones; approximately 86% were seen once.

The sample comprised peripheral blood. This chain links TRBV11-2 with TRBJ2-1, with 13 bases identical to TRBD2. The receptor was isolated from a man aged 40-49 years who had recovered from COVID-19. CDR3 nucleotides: TGTGCCAGCAGCTTAGGACTAGCGGGGGGACACAATGAGCAGTTCTTC. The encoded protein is CASSLGLAGGHNEQFF.